This TCR beta chain emerged from a study of T cell responses to AZD1222 COVID-19 vaccine. This CDR3 comprises 15 residues. Germline V gives CDR1 SGHTA, CDR2 FQGTGA. Trimming took off 6 bases at V and 6 bases at J, with 18 bases between the two ends. Method: immunoSEQ multiplex PCR; TCRdb's copy keeps in-frame clones and lacks some. Of roughly 100,000 clones detected, roughly 91% appear once; the ten largest clones hold 9% to 9.5%. The sequencing here drew on peripheral blood, taken on day 0 of AZD1222 vaccination. This receptor was obtained from an adult in good health. The chain has TRBV7-3 and TRBJ2-1; D possibly corresponds to TRBD2 (5 bases). The CDR3 DNA reads as TGTGCCAGCAGTCGGAACGAGGGAGATGGCAATGAGCAGTTCTTC. Translated, it gives CASSRNEGDGNEQFF.